This is a list of T cell receptor beta chains from one sample in a study of T cell changes during pregnancy in multiple sclerosis. Produced via immunoSEQ multiplex PCR; TCRdb's table is partial and in-frame only. The data contain over 80,000 clones, 90% of them singletons. Sequenced material: peripheral blood, taken in the second trimester of pregnancy. The receptors shown here come from a female donor in good health, enrolled as a control in a pregnancy study. Both conserved end residues are part of each CDR3. A D gene is named only where the DNA matches it firmly. The listing skips clone size in some rows; elsewhere it reads once, few, many or a size class.

d_gene,abundance,j_gene,v_gene,CDR3aa,CDR3nt
-,-,TRBJ2-2,TRBV2,CASDGDTVNTGELFF,TGTGCCAGCGACGGGGACACTGTAAACACCGGGGAGCTGTTTTTT
TRBD1,-,TRBJ1-6,TRBV6-1,CATSSQGLLNSPLHF,TGTGCCACCAGCTCACAGGGGTTGTTGAATTCACCCCTCCACTTT
-,-,TRBJ2-1,TRBV25-1,CASSVQAGSNNEQFF,TGTGCCAGCAGTGTTCAGGCGGGTTCCAACAATGAGCAGTTCTTC
TRBD2,-,TRBJ2-3,TRBV4-1,CASSQGGGGGTDTQYF,TGCGCCAGCAGCCAAGGGGGCGGGGGGGGCACAGATACGCAGTATTTT
TRBD1,-,TRBJ1-2,TRBV6-6,CASSPTGDYGYTF,TGTGCCAGCAGTCCCACAGGGGACTATGGCTACACCTTC
TRBD1,few,TRBJ1-3,TRBV6-5,CASSRTGGTLDTIYF,TGTGCCAGCAGTCGGACAGGGGGCACTCTGGACACCATATATTTT
-,-,TRBJ1-2,TRBV6-1,CASSEEGPAMSNYGYTF,TGTGCCAGCAGTGAGGAGGGACCCGCTATGAGTAACTATGGCTACACCTTC
-,-,TRBJ2-7,TRBV2,CASLIDGLYEQYF,TGTGCCAGCCTAATAGACGGACTTTACGAGCAGTACTTC
-,-,TRBJ1-2,TRBV7-2,CASSLQGYGYTF,TGTGCCAGCAGCTTACAGGGCTATGGCTACACCTTC
-,-,TRBJ2-2,TRBV28,CASSPQTGMNTGELFF,TGTGCCAGCAGCCCCCAGACAGGAATGAACACCGGGGAGCTGTTTTTT
TRBD2,-,TRBJ2-7,TRBV7-8,CASSLETSGTYEQYF,TGTGCCAGCAGCTTAGAAACTAGCGGGACCTACGAGCAGTACTTC
-,-,TRBJ2-7,TRBV28,CASSFGQTRDEQYF,TGTGCCAGCAGTTTTGGACAGACGAGGGACGAGCAGTACTTC
-,-,TRBJ1-1,TRBV10-3,CAISELKGGGTEAFF,TGTGCCATCAGTGAGTTGAAGGGAGGGGGCACTGAAGCTTTCTTT
TRBD1,-,TRBJ2-7,TRBV6-1,CASSGVGTGHYEQYF,TGTGCCAGCAGTGGTGTAGGGACAGGGCACTACGAGCAGTACTTC
-,few,TRBJ2-5,TRBV28,CASSLSESGAQYF,TGTGCCAGCAGTTTGTCAGAGTCCGGGGCCCAGTACTTC
-,-,TRBJ1-5,TRBV10-3,CAISPTGNQPQHF,TGTGCCATCAGCCCTACGGGGAATCAGCCCCAGCATTTT
TRBD1,-,TRBJ2-1,TRBV4-3,CATQQGAFRGEQFF,TGCGCCACCCAACAGGGGGCTTTTAGAGGTGAGCAGTTCTTC
TRBD1,-,TRBJ2-1,TRBV27,CASSFLPGQGVEQFF,TGTGCCAGCAGTTTCCTCCCGGGACAGGGCGTTGAGCAGTTCTTC
-,-,TRBJ1-4,TRBV5-1,CASSLDFGGGDEKLFF,TGCGCCAGCAGCTTGGATTTCGGGGGAGGAGATGAAAAACTGTTTTTT
-,once,TRBJ2-5,TRBV11-1,CASSRGQGQYF,TGTGCCAGCAGCCGGGGACAAGGCCAGTACTTC
TRBD2,-,TRBJ2-5,TRBV18,CASSPGTSGDMGPRGTQYF,TGTGCCAGCTCACCCGGGACTAGCGGGGATATGGGTCCAAGAGGGACCCAGTACTTC
-,-,TRBJ1-2,TRBV7-9,CASSLAGTGSYYGYTF,TGTGCCAGCAGCTTAGCGGGAACAGGGTCATACTATGGCTACACCTTC
TRBD1,-,TRBJ2-7,TRBV27,CASSSLQGSFYEQYF,TGTGCCAGCAGTTCCCTACAGGGGTCTTTCTACGAGCAGTACTTC
-,-,TRBJ2-1,TRBV10-1,CAGDRRRVSYNEQFF,TGCGCCGGGGACCGCCGGAGGGTTTCCTACAATGAGCAGTTCTTC
TRBD2,-,TRBJ2-3,TRBV10-3,CAISITSEGRLDTQYF,TGTGCCATCAGCATTACTAGCGAAGGGAGATTAGATACGCAGTATTTT
-,-,TRBJ2-1,TRBV12-5,CASGLYSYNEQFF,TGTGCTAGTGGTTTGTACTCCTACAATGAGCAGTTCTTC
TRBD2,-,TRBJ2-1,TRBV27,CASSSGTSVGNEQFF,TGTGCCAGCAGTTCCGGGACTAGCGTGGGCAATGAGCAGTTCTTC
-,-,TRBJ1-3,TRBV4-1,CASSQDFREAGNTIYF,TGCGCCAGCAGCCAAGATTTCAGGGAGGCTGGAAACACCATATATTTT
-,-,TRBJ1-5,TRBV27,CASSFSRGGDQPQHF,TGTGCCAGCAGTTTCAGCAGGGGTGGTGATCAGCCCCAGCATTTT
TRBD1,-,TRBJ2-7,TRBV19,CASSISWQGAAYEQYF,TGTGCCAGTAGTATTTCTTGGCAGGGGGCCGCCTACGAGCAGTACTTC
-,-,TRBJ1-5,TRBV30,CAWSPRRDQPQHF,TGTGCCTGGAGTCCCCGGCGGGATCAGCCCCAGCATTTT
-,once,TRBJ2-2,TRBV9,CASSGSGGTTNTGELFF,TGTGCCAGCAGCGGGTCGGGCGGGACCACGAACACCGGGGAGCTGTTTTTT
-,-,TRBJ1-1,TRBV5-4,CASSLGWLREANTEAFF,TGTGCCAGCAGCTTGGGGTGGCTGCGGGAGGCAAACACTGAAGCTTTCTTT
-,-,TRBJ1-3,TRBV5-1,CASSLEQRNTIYF,TGCGCCAGCAGCTTGGAACAGAGAAACACCATATATTTT
TRBD1,-,TRBJ2-3,TRBV4-1,CASRMGDRGADTQYF,TGCGCCAGCAGAATGGGGGACAGGGGGGCGGATACGCAGTATTTT
-,-,TRBJ2-1,TRBV4-3,CASSQGPFHRGGYEQFF,TGCGCCAGCAGCCAAGGCCCCTTTCACCGAGGAGGCTATGAGCAGTTCTTC
TRBD1,-,TRBJ1-4,TRBV5-8,CASSQYRTGGFEKLFF,TGTGCCAGCAGCCAATACCGGACAGGGGGCTTTGAAAAACTGTTTTTT
-,-,TRBJ1-2,TRBV6-5,CASSKQLANYGYTF,TGTGCCAGCAGTAAACAGCTCGCTAACTATGGCTACACCTTC
TRBD1,-,TRBJ2-3,TRBV2,CAGTGGGTTDTQYF,TGTGCGGGGACAGGAGGGGGGACCACAGATACGCAGTATTTT
-,-,TRBJ1-2,TRBV7-2,CASSPRGGDYGYTF,TGTGCCAGCAGCCCCCGGGGCGGGGACTATGGCTACACCTTC
-,-,TRBJ1-1,TRBV28,CASTPRGGVTEAFF,TGTGCCAGCACCCCTAGGGGGGGAGTCACTGAAGCTTTCTTT
-,-,TRBJ1-2,TRBV13,CASSLRMGYTF,TGTGCCAGCAGCCTCAGAATGGGCTACACCTTC
-,-,TRBJ1-5,TRBV6-1,CASSEALAVRNQPQHF,TGTGCCAGCAGTGAAGCGTTGGCGGTGCGCAATCAGCCCCAGCATTTT
TRBD1,-,TRBJ1-3,TRBV9,CASSPGTGLHLSSGNTIYF,TGTGCCAGCAGCCCCGGGACAGGGTTACACTTGAGCTCTGGAAACACCATATATTTT
TRBD2,-,TRBJ2-7,TRBV27,CASSSGLAGVSYEQYF,TGTGCCAGCAGTTCGGGACTAGCGGGTGTCTCCTACGAGCAGTACTTC
-,-,TRBJ1-2,TRBV6-1,CASGSYLTSLYGYTF,TGTGCCAGCGGTAGTTACCTGACTTCCCTCTATGGCTACACCTTC
TRBD2,-,TRBJ2-5,TRBV7-9,CASSFATSGNGETQYF,TGTGCCAGCAGCTTCGCGACTAGCGGGAATGGAGAGACCCAGTACTTC
-,-,TRBJ1-1,TRBV5-6,CASSLGGGGYTEAFF,TGTGCCAGCAGCTTGGGGGGAGGGGGATACACTGAAGCTTTCTTT
-,once,TRBJ2-7,TRBV25-1,CASSLGAATRSYEQYF,TGTGCCAGCAGTTTAGGGGCAGCGACACGCTCCTACGAGCAGTACTTC
TRBD2,-,TRBJ2-5,TRBV11-3,CASSLGSGRGEETQYF,TGTGCCAGCAGCTTAGGTAGCGGGAGGGGAGAAGAGACCCAGTACTTC
TRBD2,-,TRBJ2-7,TRBV19,CASSIPRTSGSYHEQYF,TGTGCCAGTAGCATTCCCCGGACTAGCGGGAGTTACCACGAGCAGTACTTC
-,-,TRBJ2-7,TRBV4-1,CASSQVLGGNPDEQYF,TGCGCCAGCAGCCAAGTTTTAGGAGGGAATCCGGACGAGCAGTACTTC